This TCR beta chain emerged from a study of early T cells in non-severe SARS-CoV-2 infection. Molecules of cDNA were individually given unique molecular identifiers that were attached to them. MiXCR, run by TCRdb on the 5' RACE reads, gives a single entry per CDR3 protein. The sample contains around 70,000 distinct CDR3 sequences, 12% of which appear only once. Germline CDR1 is SEHNR and CDR2 is FQNEAQ (reference sequence). The CDR3 sequence is 15 residues long. V was shortened by 5 bases and J by 2 bases, with 15 bases between the two germline ends. Ten or more counts support this clonotype. The specimen sequenced was whole blood. V and J are TRBV7-9 and TRBJ1-1; D is ambiguous. This receptor was taken from an adult who was a healthcare worker with PCR-confirmed SARS-CoV-2 infection or an uninfected control (not recorded which). The CDR3, as DNA: TGTGCCAGCAGCCTCCGAGACGGCGGTAACACTGAAGCTTTCTTT. Its translation: CASSLRDGGNTEAFF.